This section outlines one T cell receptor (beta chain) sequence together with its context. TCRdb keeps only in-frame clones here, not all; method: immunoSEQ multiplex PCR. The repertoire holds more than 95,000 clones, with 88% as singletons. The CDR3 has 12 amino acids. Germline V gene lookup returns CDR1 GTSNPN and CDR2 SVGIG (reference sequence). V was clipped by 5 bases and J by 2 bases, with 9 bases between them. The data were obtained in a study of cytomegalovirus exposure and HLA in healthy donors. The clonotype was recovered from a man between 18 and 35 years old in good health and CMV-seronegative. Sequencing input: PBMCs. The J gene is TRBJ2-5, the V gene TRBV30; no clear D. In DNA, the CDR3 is TGTGCCTGGTCGCTTAGACAAGAGACCCAGTACTTC. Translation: CAWSLRQETQYF.